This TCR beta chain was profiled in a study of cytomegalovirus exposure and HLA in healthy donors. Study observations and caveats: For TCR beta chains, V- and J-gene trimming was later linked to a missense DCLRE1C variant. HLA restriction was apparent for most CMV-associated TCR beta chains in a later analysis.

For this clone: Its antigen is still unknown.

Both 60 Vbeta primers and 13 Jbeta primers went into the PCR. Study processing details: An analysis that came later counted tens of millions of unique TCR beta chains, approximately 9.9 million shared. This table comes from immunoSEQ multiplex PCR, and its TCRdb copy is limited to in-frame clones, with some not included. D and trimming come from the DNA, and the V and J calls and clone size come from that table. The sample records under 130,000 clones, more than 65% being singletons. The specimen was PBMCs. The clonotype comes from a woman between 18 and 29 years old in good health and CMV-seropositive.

The CDR3: CASSLEGQSGYTF. The CDR3 DNA reads TGCGCCAGCAGCTTGGAAGGACAGTCTGGCTACACCTTC. V is TRBV5-1 and J is TRBJ1-2; weak D call: TRBD1 (6 bases). V was trimmed by 0 bases and J by 7 bases, leaving 10 bases between them. CDR1 is SGHRS, CDR2 YFSETQ, per germline. The CDR3 spans 13 residues.